These 4 T cell receptor beta chains were sequenced from one sample in a study of CD8 T cells in ankylosing spondylitis. Using its own MiXCR run on the 5' RACE reads, TCRdb lists one record per CDR3 protein. The sample gives about 270,000 distinct CDR3 sequences, roughly a third of which show up once; roughly 4% is in the top ten. Specimen: blood, either unsorted or a sorted T cell fraction (not recorded which). The origin of the receptors is a male donor with ankylosing spondylitis or in good health (not recorded which).

This clonotype was seen only a few times. The rearrangement joins TRBV11-1 to TRBJ2-1; D might be TRBD2 (7 bases). V was trimmed by 5 bases and J by 8 bases, leaving 16 bases between them. CDR1 is SGHAT, CDR2 FQDESV, per germline (reference sequence). The CDR3 consists of 14 residues. The DNA of the CDR3 is TGTGCCAGCAGCCCAGCCCGGGGGGCCGATGAGCAGTTCTTC. It specifies CASSPARGADEQFF. Filled out from reference TRBV11-1 and TRBJ2-1, the complete variable domain reads EAEVAQSPRYKITEKSQAVAFWCDPISGHATLYWYRQILGQGPELLVQFQDESVVDDSQLPKDRFSAERLKGVDSTLKIQPAELGDSAMYLCASSPARGADEQFFGPGTRLTVL.

The J gene is TRBJ2-4, the V gene TRBV5-1; weak D call: TRBD1 (7 bases). CDR1 SGHRS and CDR2 YFSETQ come from the germline V gene. This CDR3 is 13 amino acids long. V was shortened by 4 bases and J by 5 bases, with 10 bases between the two germline ends. The CDR3 loop is CASSLRGENIQYF. The CDR3 region has the DNA TGCGCCAGCAGCCTCAGGGGGGAAAACATTCAGTACTTC.

This sequence joins TRBV15 and TRBJ2-3, with D perhaps TRBD2 (6 bases). CDR3 length: 19 amino acids. Germline V gene sequence: CDR1 LNHNV, CDR2 YYDKDF (reference sequence). Trimming removed 0 bases from V and 2 bases from J, with 21 bases in between. CDR3 loop: CATSRDYPTGGEHTDTQYF. CDR3 in DNA: TGTGCCACCAGCAGAGATTACCCAACGGGCGGGGAGCACACAGATACGCAGTATTTT.

V and J are TRBV27 and TRBJ2-3; 7 bases are a match to TRBD1. In germline, CDR1 is MNHEY, CDR2 SMNVEV (reference sequence). The CDR3 loop spans 13 amino acids. The ends lost 8 bases at V and 1 base at J; junction bases unmatched: 3. CDR3 region: CASRDRRTDTQYF. Here the CDR3 DNA reads TGTGCCAGCCGGGACAGACGCACAGATACGCAGTATTTT.